Below, 17 T cell receptor beta chains from the same sample are listed, as sequenced in a study of OX40 agonist ivuxolimab in advanced cancers. Here immunoSEQ multiplex PCR was the method, and the copy in TCRdb shows in-frame clones only, minus some. In the table there are 100,000 or so clones, 90% of which are singletons. This specimen consisted of CD4+ or CD8+ T cells sorted from blood, obtained in a trial of the OX40 agonist ivuxolimab. The receptors stem from an adult with an advanced solid tumor such as melanoma, head and neck, liver or kidney cancer.

The chain links TRBV5-1 to TRBJ1-4; TRBD1 matches 7 bases. The CDR3 is made up of 14 amino acids. Germline loops: CDR1 SGHRS, CDR2 YFSETQ. Unmatched junction bases numbered 2, after V lost 1 base and J lost 5 bases. The CDR3 DNA follows: TGCGCCAGCAGCTTGCAGGGGGTCAATGAAAAACTGTTTTTT. Its translation is CASSLQGVNEKLFF.

The chain has TRBV7-6 and TRBJ1-4, with D possibly matching TRBD1 (5 bases). The CDR3 spans 17 residues. The V and J ends lost 5 bases and 3 bases respectively, with 19 bases between them. The germline V gene encodes CDR1 SGHVS and CDR2 FNYEAQ. CDR3 nucleotides: TGTGCCAGCAGCCGGCGGTCCAGGGCAGTGGCTAATGAAAAACTGTTTTTT. It encodes CASSRRSRAVANEKLFF.

The V gene is TRBV9, the J gene TRBJ2-1, with 10 bases that match TRBD2. The CDR3 sequence is 16 residues long. V lost 4 bases to trimming and J lost 8 bases; unmatched junction nucleotides: 12. The germline gives CDR1 SGDLS, CDR2 YYNGEE. The CDR3 nucleotides are TGTGCCAGCAGCCCCCCAGAGCGGGAGGGCCCTCATGAGCAGTTCTTC. Its translation: CASSPPEREGPHEQFF.

This clone was seen only once. The chain links TRBV6-6 to TRBJ1-1; 8 nucleotides align to TRBD1. Germline-derived CDR1 and CDR2 are MNHNY and SVGAGI (reference sequence). Germline trimming cut 5 bases from V and 11 bases from J; bases unmatched to any gene: 13. This CDR3 region has 14 residues. The CDR3 coding sequence is TGTGCCAGCAGTACCACAGGGGGGATCTCGTCGGCTTTCTTT. Translation gives CASSTTGGISSAFF.

The chain couples TRBV9 to TRBJ1-1; no clear D. Germline assignment: CDR1 SGDLS and CDR2 YYNGEE. CDR3 length: 12 residues. Deletions cut 0 bases from V and 11 bases from J, with 11 bases between. Here the CDR3 reads CASSVGEGRAFF. Here the CDR3 DNA reads TGTGCCAGCAGCGTAGGGGAGGGTAGGGCTTTCTTT.

The V and J genes are TRBV11-2 and TRBJ2-3; tentative D call: TRBD1 (6 bases). Germline V gene lookup returns CDR1 SGHAT and CDR2 FQNNGV. Trimming took off 3 bases at V and 2 bases at J, with 9 bases between the two ends. There are 14 residues in the CDR3. CDR3 in DNA: TGTGCCAGCAGCTTTGGGACAATCACAGATACGCAGTATTTT. This gives the protein CASSFGTITDTQYF. The entire variable domain, with the rest obtained from reference TRBV11-2 and TRBJ2-3, is as follows: EAGVAQSPRYKIIEKRQSVAFWCNPISGHATLYWYQQILGQGPKLLIQFQNNGVVDDSQLPKDRFSAERLKGVDSTLKIQPAKLEDSAVYLCASSFGTITDTQYFGPGTRLTVL.

J is TRBJ2-3 and V is TRBV4-1, with D perhaps matching TRBD2 (6 bases). V was pared by 5 bases and J by 0 bases, with 12 bases between. The CDR3 extends over 15 amino acids. Germline-derived CDR1 and CDR2 are MGHRA and YSYEKL. CDR3 sequence reads: CASSGRGTSTDTQYF. The DNA for the CDR3 is TGCGCCAGCAGCGGGCGGGGCACTAGCACAGATACGCAGTATTTT.

This chain uses TRBV9 with TRBJ2-5, with D possibly matching TRBD1 (5 bases). Trimming pared 0 bases from V and 4 bases from J, leaving 16 bases between. Germline CDR1 reads SGDLS; CDR2 reads YYNGEE. There are 16 residues in the CDR3. The CDR3 coding sequence is TGTGCCAGCAGCGTAGGTGCAGGGAACTTTAGAGAGACCCAGTACTTC. This codes for CASSVGAGNFRETQYF.

This chain links TRBV6-4 with TRBJ1-1; the D gene is possibly TRBD1 (5 bases). Between the trimmed V and J ends, which lost 6 bases and 0 bases, there was a span of 11 bases. CDR3 length: 14 amino acids. The germline CDR1 and CDR2 sequences are MRHNA and SNTAGT. DNA of the CDR3: TGTGCCAGCAGCCCTGACAGACTGAACACTGAAGCTTTCTTT. Encoded protein: CASSPDRLNTEAFF.

This clone was picked up a small number of times. The chain links TRBV5-1 to TRBJ2-2; 8 bases align to TRBD1. Germline V gene sequence: CDR1 SGHRS, CDR2 YFSETQ. The CDR3 extends over 14 amino acids. J gave up 4 bases and V 4 bases, and 3 bases lay outside the gene matches. The CDR3 bases are TGCGCCAGCAGCCCGGACAGGGCCACCGGGGAGCTGTTTTTT. Translated: CASSPDRATGELFF.

V gene TRBV2 combines with J gene TRBJ2-5; D remains unclear. The CDR3 extends over 15 amino acids. Germline V gene sequence: CDR1 SNHLY, CDR2 FYNNEI. Trimming left V 0 bases short and J 2 bases short, with 10 bases between. The chain's CDR3 is CASSEALGRQETQYF. CDR3 nucleotides: TGTGCCAGCAGTGAAGCGCTCGGCAGGCAAGAGACCCAGTACTTC. Full variable domain (remainder filled in from reference TRBV2 and TRBJ2-5): EPEVTQTPSHQVTQMGQEVILRCVPISNHLYFYWYRQILGQKVEFLVSFYNNEISEKSEIFDDQFSVERPDGSNFTLKIRSTKLEDSAMYFCASSEALGRQETQYFGPGTRLLVL.

This clone appeared a single time. J is TRBJ2-7 and V is TRBV7-2, with a possible D match to TRBD2 (5 bases). There are 15 residues in the CDR3. Germline assignment: CDR1 SGHTA and CDR2 FQGNSA. V shed 0 bases and J shed 6 bases, with 15 bases lying between them. The CDR3 coding sequence is TGTGCCAGCAGCTTAGCGCGTCATAGCGCGGGCGAGCAGTACTTC. Encoded protein: CASSLARHSAGEQYF.

The chain is built from TRBV7-2 and TRBJ1-2; D is uncertain. V lost 5 bases, J lost 10 bases, and 14 bases lay in between. This CDR3 is 12 amino acids long. Germline CDR1 reads SGHTA; CDR2 reads FQGNSA. This chain's CDR3 is CASSPRQRTYTF. Written as DNA, the CDR3 is TGTGCCAGCAGCCCTCGACAACGGACCTACACCTTC.

V and J are TRBV2 and TRBJ1-2; D is perhaps TRBD1 (5 bases). This CDR3 has 13 residues. The germline V gene encodes CDR1 SNHLY and CDR2 FYNNEI. Trimming took off 6 bases at V and 8 bases at J, with 16 bases between the two ends. The CDR3 DNA reads TGTGCCAGCAGGGGGGGAGGGGCTGGCGGCTACACCTTC. Its translation: CASRGGGAGGYTF.

This clone was found a few times. This chain connects TRBV5-3 to TRBJ1-5; D gene uncertain. TRBV5-3 is given ORF status, its function remaining uncertain. V lost 2 bases and J lost 3, with 9 bases in between. This CDR3 spans 14 amino acids. CDR3 amino acids: CARSFWPINQPQHF. In DNA, the CDR3 is TGTGCCAGAAGCTTTTGGCCGATCAATCAGCCCCAGCATTTT.

V gene TRBV6-5 combines with J gene TRBJ1-2; 8 bases are shared with TRBD1. The V gene end was trimmed by 0 bases and the J gene end by 2 bases; junction bases not matched to a gene: 2. Germline-derived CDR1 and CDR2 are MNHEY and SVGAGI. The CDR3 extends over 15 amino acids. The CDR3: CASSYSNRGNYGYTF. DNA of the CDR3: TGTGCCAGCAGTTACTCGAACAGGGGGAACTATGGCTACACCTTC.

The chain joins TRBV7-6 to TRBJ1-2; no firm D call. The V gene lost 5 bases and the J gene lost 4 bases, with 14 bases spanning the gap. The length of the CDR3 is 14 residues. The V gene's germline CDR1 is SGHVS and CDR2 FNYEAQ. CDR3 nucleotide sequence: TGTGCCAGCAGCGTAGGAGAGGGAGGCTATGGCTACACCTTC. Residues: CASSVGEGGYGYTF.